The next 15 T cell receptor beta chains were all read from a single sample in a study of identifying expanded T cells in peripheral blood. Libraries were prepared by immunoSEQ multiplex PCR; TCRdb keeps only in-frame clonotypes and omits some of them. The table shows some 76,000 clones, with roughly 88% occurring only once. The sample was blood. The receptors derive from a person between 18 and 70 years old in good health.

The chain couples TRBV13 to TRBJ2-7; 9 bases agree with TRBD2. The CDR3 loop spans 15 amino acids. Germline CDR1 and CDR2: PRHDT and FYEKMQ (reference sequence). With 2 bases clipped from V and 3 bases from J, the junction kept 5 bases outside the gene matches. The CDR3 bases are TGTGCCAGCAGCTTATATAGCGGGGGAATCTACGAGCAGTACTTC. Amino acid sequence: CASSLYSGGIYEQYF.

The chain joins TRBV29-1 to TRBJ1-5, with a tentative D call TRBD1 (6 bases). Trimming pared 6 bases from V and 3 bases from J, leaving 15 bases between. CDR3 length: 14 amino acids. Germline CDR1 SQVTM, CDR2 ANQGSEA. CDR3: CSVAVGGPNQPQHF. The CDR3 coding sequence is TGCAGCGTCGCTGTTGGGGGGCCCAATCAGCCCCAGCATTTT.

The chain employs TRBV7-9 and TRBJ1-5; maybe TRBD1 (6 bases). Trimming shortened V by 1 base and J by 3 bases, and 16 bases separated the two germline ends. The CDR3 sequence is 17 residues long. Per germline, CDR1 SEHNR and CDR2 FQNEAQ (reference sequence). Here the CDR3 reads CASSLEGGTGNNQPQHF. CDR3 in DNA: TGTGCCAGCAGCTTAGAGGGGGGAACGGGTAACAATCAGCCCCAGCATTTT.

This chain uses TRBV4-2 with TRBJ2-1; D not resolved. Germline assignment: CDR1 LGHNA and CDR2 YNFKEQ. V was trimmed by 0 bases and J by 10 bases, leaving 7 bases between them. The CDR3 extends over 12 amino acids. CDR3 sequence (DNA): TGTGCCAGCAGCCAAGATGCACTCGAGCAGTTCTTC. Its protein product is CASSQDALEQFF.

This chain joins TRBV27 and TRBJ2-5; D remains ambiguous. The germline gives CDR1 MNHEY, CDR2 SMNVEV (reference sequence). This CDR3 has 14 residues. V was pared by 6 bases and J by 3 bases, with 14 bases between. The CDR3 protein is CASSSLLGKETQYF. The CDR3 DNA follows: TGTGCCAGCAGCTCCCTCCTAGGGAAAGAGACCCAGTACTTC.

This clone was recorded only once. This sequence joins TRBV19 and TRBJ2-1; TRBD2 matches 14 bases. The CDR3 extends over 16 amino acids. Germline V gene lookup returns CDR1 LNHDA and CDR2 SQIVND (reference sequence). V trimming: 7 bases; J trimming: 6 bases; junction bases outside the gene matches: 8. The CDR3: CASTQTSGRAPNEQFF. Written as DNA, the CDR3 is TGTGCCAGTACTCAGACTAGCGGGAGGGCCCCCAATGAGCAGTTCTTC.

This chain links TRBV7-9 with TRBJ2-1; 7 bases align to TRBD2. Per germline, CDR1 SEHNR and CDR2 FQNEAQ (reference sequence). Trimming cost V 8 bases and J 3 bases; bases outside gene matches: 4. The CDR3 spans 13 residues. Here the CDR3 reads CASLGEGYNEQFF. The CDR3 DNA reads TGTGCCAGCTTGGGGGAGGGCTACAATGAGCAGTTCTTC. Together with reference TRBV7-9 and TRBJ2-1, the CDR3 gives the full variable domain: DTGVSQNPRHKITKRGQNVTFRCDPISEHNRLYWYRQTLGQGPEFLTYFQNEAQLEKSRLLSDRFSAERPKGSFSTLEIQRTEQGDSAMYLCASLGEGYNEQFFGPGTRLTVL.

This sequence joins TRBV14 and TRBJ2-4; 12 bases map to TRBD2. Germline CDR1 SGHDN, CDR2 FVKESK. After removal of 3 bases from V and 6 bases from J, the junction contained 3 bases not matched to a gene. This CDR3 has 15 residues. The CDR3 spells CASSQPGLAGNIQYF. The DNA for the CDR3 is TGTGCCAGCAGCCAGCCGGGACTAGCGGGAAACATTCAGTACTTC.

About this clone itself: An end of the junction does not agree with germline; a read error may underlie this. The same CDR3 can be traced to other DNA sequences in this sample. The chain is built from TRBV18 and TRBJ1-2, with 8 bases matching TRBD1. The germline V gene encodes CDR1 KGHSH and CDR2 LQKENI. CDR3 length equals 16 residues. The CDR3 sequence: CASSLSGGVLWPGYTF. As DNA, the CDR3 is TGTGCCAGCTCACTGTCAGGGGGCGTTCTCTGGCCTGGCTATACCTTC.

The chain recombines TRBV5-5 with TRBJ1-2, with no clear D. Germline V gives CDR1 SGHKS, CDR2 YYEKEE (reference sequence). Deletions cut 6 bases from V and 4 bases from J, with 19 bases between. The CDR3 loop spans 15 amino acids. The CDR3 DNA reads TGTGCCAGCACCTTTGGGTACGGAGCCTTCTATGGCTACACCTTC. Translated, it gives CASTFGYGAFYGYTF.

DNA for the CDR3: TGTGCCAGCAGTGACGACCACGGGGGTTACAATGAGCAGTTCTTC. Amino acids: CASSDDHGGYNEQFF. The chain links TRBV6-4 to TRBJ2-1; D is possibly TRBD2 (6 bases). Germline loops: CDR1 MRHNA, CDR2 SNTAGT. There are 15 residues in the CDR3. Deletions cut 2 bases from V and 4 bases from J, with 12 bases between.

The genes are TRBV7-3 and TRBJ1-2; TRBD1 matches 7 bases. The CDR3 runs to 13 residues. Unmatched junction bases numbered 8, after V lost 5 bases and J lost 8 bases. CDR1 is SGHTA and CDR2 is FQGTGA in the germline V gene. The CDR3 nucleotides are TGTGCCAGCAGCCCCGGGCAGGGGGTCGGCTACACCTTC. As protein: CASSPGQGVGYTF.

This chain uses TRBV25-1 with TRBJ2-1; D perhaps matches TRBD1 (7 bases). Per germline, CDR1 MGHDK and CDR2 SYGVNS. CDR3 length equals 11 residues. V was trimmed by 6 bases and J by 9 bases, leaving 9 bases between them. The DNA of the CDR3 is TGTGCCAGCAGCAGGGGGGTTGAGCAGTTCTTC. Translated, it gives CASSRGVEQFF.

CDR3 in amino acids: CASNQNSGNEQFF. CDR3 bases: TGTGCCAGCAACCAAAACAGCGGGAATGAGCAGTTCTTC. The chain couples TRBV7-9 to TRBJ2-1; the D gene is possibly TRBD2 (6 bases). The CDR3 has 13 amino acids. Trimming cost V 7 bases and J 7 bases, with 14 bases left between them. CDR1 and CDR2 (germline): SEHNR, FQNEAQ (reference sequence).

The chain has TRBV6-1 and TRBJ2-1; 11 bases fit TRBD2. Germline V lookup: CDR1 MNHNS, CDR2 SASEGT. The V gene end was trimmed by 2 bases and the J gene end by 6 bases; junction bases not matched to a gene: 3. The CDR3 consists of 15 residues. In DNA, the CDR3 is TGTGCCAGCAGTGAATTTAGCGGGGGGGCCAATGAGCAGTTCTTC. The encoded protein is CASSEFSGGANEQFF.